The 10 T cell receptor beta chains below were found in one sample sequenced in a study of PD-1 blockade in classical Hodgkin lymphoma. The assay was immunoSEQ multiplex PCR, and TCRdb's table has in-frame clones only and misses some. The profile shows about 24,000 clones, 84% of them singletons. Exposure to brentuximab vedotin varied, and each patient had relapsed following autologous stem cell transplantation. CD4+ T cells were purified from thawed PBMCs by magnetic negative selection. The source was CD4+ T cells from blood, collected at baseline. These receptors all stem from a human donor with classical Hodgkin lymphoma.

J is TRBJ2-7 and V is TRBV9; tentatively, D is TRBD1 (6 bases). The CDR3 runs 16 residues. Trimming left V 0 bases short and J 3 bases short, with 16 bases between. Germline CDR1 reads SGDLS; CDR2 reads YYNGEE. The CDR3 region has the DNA TGTGCCAGCAGCGTAGGTCCCGGACAGCCTTACTACGAGCAGTACTTC. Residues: CASSVGPGQPYYEQYF.

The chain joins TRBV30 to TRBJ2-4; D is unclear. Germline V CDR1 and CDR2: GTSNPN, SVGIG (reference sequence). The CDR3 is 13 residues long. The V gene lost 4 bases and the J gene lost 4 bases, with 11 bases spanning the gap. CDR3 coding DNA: TGTGCCTGGAAGGGTCCAGATAAAAACATTCAGTACTTC. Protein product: CAWKGPDKNIQYF.

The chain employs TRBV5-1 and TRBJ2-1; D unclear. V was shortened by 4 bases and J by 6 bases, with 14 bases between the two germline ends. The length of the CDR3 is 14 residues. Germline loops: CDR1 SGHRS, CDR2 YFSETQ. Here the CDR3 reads CASSQLTALNEQFF. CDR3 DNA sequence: TGCGCCAGCAGCCAGCTGACGGCCCTCAATGAGCAGTTCTTC.

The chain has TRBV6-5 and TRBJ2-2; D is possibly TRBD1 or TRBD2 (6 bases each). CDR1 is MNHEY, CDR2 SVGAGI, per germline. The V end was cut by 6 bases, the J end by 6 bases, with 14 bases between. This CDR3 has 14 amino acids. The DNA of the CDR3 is TGTGCCAGCAGGCCCCAAAGGGGGGCCGGGGAGCTGTTTTTT. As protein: CASRPQRGAGELFF.

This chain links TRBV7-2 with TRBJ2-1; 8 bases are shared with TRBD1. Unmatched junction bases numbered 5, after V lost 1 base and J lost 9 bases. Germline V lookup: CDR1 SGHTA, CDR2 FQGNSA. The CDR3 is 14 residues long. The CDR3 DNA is TGTGCCAGCAGCTTAGGGCAGGGGGCCGGTGAGCAGTTCTTC. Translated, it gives CASSLGQGAGEQFF.

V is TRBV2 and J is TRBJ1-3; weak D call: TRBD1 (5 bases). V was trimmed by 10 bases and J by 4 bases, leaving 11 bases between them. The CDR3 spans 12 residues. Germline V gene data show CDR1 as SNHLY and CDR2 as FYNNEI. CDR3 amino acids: CAIGTAGNTIYF. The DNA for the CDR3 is TGTGCCATCGGGACTGCCGGAAACACCATATATTTT. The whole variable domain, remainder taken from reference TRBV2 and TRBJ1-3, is EPEVTQTPSHQVTQMGQEVILRCVPISNHLYFYWYRQILGQKVEFLVSFYNNEISEKSEIFDDQFSVERPDGSNFTLKIRSTKLEDSAMYFCAIGTAGNTIYFGEGSWLTVV.

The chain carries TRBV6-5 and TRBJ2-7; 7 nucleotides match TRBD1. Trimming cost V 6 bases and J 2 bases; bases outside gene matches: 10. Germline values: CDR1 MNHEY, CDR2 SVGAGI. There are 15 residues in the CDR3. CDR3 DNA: TGTGCCAGCAGGGGTCTTGGACAGGCAACCTACGAGCAGTACTTC. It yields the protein CASRGLGQATYEQYF.

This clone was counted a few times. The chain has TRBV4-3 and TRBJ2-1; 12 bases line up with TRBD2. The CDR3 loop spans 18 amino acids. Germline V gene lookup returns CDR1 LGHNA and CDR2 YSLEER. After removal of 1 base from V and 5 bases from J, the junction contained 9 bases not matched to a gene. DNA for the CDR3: TGCGCCAGCAGCCAAGGGCTAGCGGGGGGGCGGGTGGACAATGAGCAGTTCTTC. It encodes CASSQGLAGGRVDNEQFF.

CDR3: CASSLRPDRNSPLHF. Here the CDR3 DNA reads TGCGCCAGCAGCCTTCGACCGGACAGGAATTCACCCCTCCACTTT. The V and J genes are TRBV5-1 and TRBJ1-6; 7 nucleotides align to TRBD1. The germline V gene has CDR1 SGHRS and CDR2 YFSETQ. V lost 4 bases, J lost 7 bases, and 8 bases stayed unmatched. The CDR3 runs 15 residues.

The CDR3 DNA reads as TGTGCCACTCAAAATACGGGGGCAGATACGCAGTATTTT. It yields the protein CATQNTGADTQYF. The rearrangement links TRBV7-9 to TRBJ2-3; D is perhaps TRBD2 (6 bases). V dropped 10 bases and J dropped 4 bases, with 15 bases sitting between them. CDR1 and CDR2 (germline): SEHNR, FQNEAQ (reference sequence). CDR3 length: 13 amino acids.